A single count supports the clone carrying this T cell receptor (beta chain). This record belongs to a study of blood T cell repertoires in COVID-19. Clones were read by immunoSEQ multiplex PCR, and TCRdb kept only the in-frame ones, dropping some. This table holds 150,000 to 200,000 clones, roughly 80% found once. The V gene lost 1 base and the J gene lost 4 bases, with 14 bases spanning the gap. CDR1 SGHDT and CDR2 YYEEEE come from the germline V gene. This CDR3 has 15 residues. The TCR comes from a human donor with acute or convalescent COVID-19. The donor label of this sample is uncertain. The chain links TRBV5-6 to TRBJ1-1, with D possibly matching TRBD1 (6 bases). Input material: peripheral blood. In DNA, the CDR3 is TGTGCCAGCAGCTTGATGGTACAGGGTGGCACTGAAGCTTTCTTT. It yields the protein CASSLMVQGGTEAFF.